What follows are 23 T cell receptor beta chains derived from one specimen sequenced in a study of neurological immune-mediated disorders. One entry per CDR3 protein, called by TCRdb with MiXCR from the 5' RACE reads. The table shows tens of thousands of distinct CDR3 sequences, with approximately 3.9% occurring only once. Sequenced material: PBMCs. All receptors derive from a man aged 30 to 45 with multiple sclerosis.

This clonotype was recorded at least ten times. This sequence joins TRBV20-1 and TRBJ2-1; a possible D gene is TRBD2 (7 bases). The CDR3 extends over 17 amino acids. Trimming removed 0 bases at V and 4 bases at J, with 19 bases between. The V gene's germline CDR1 is DFQATT and CDR2 SNEGSKA (reference sequence). The CDR3 loop is CSARDPVGGGGYNEQFF. CDR3 bases: TGCAGTGCTAGAGATCCGGTGGGAGGGGGAGGATACAATGAGCAGTTCTTC.

This clonotype occurred many times. The chain joins TRBV10-3 to TRBJ2-1; 9 positions match TRBD1. Germline trimming cut 7 bases from V and 7 bases from J; bases unmatched to any gene: 8. The CDR3 extends over 14 amino acids. Germline CDR1 and CDR2: ENHRY and SYGVKD. The CDR3 here is CAIMRGDRGNEQFF. The CDR3 DNA follows: TGTGCCATCATGAGAGGAGACAGGGGGAATGAGCAGTTCTTC.

This clonotype was observed at least ten times. V and J are TRBV20-1 and TRBJ2-7; the D gene could be TRBD1 or TRBD2 (5 bases each). Germline lookup yields CDR1 DFQATT and CDR2 SNEGSKA (reference sequence). V gave up 3 bases and J gave up 1 base, with 13 bases separating them. This CDR3 is 14 amino acids long. CDR3 protein: CSARVPWGSYEQYF. CDR3 DNA sequence: TGCAGTGCTAGGGTTCCTTGGGGGTCCTACGAGCAGTACTTC.

This clonotype came up many times. The V and J genes are TRBV20-1 and TRBJ2-5, with D possibly called TRBD1 or TRBD2 (5 bases each). This CDR3 has 15 amino acids. Germline V lookup: CDR1 DFQATT, CDR2 SNEGSKA (reference sequence). V lost 0 bases, J lost 3 bases, and 14 bases lay in between. The CDR3 protein is CSARDPRDPKETQYF. The CDR3 DNA is TGCAGTGCTAGAGATCCCCGGGACCCTAAAGAGACCCAGTACTTC.

This clonotype was counted many times. This chain links TRBV4-1 with TRBJ2-1, with 9 bases fitting TRBD2. Trimming cost V 4 bases and J 6 bases; bases outside gene matches: 7. Germline assignment: CDR1 MGHRA and CDR2 YSYEKL. This CDR3 has 15 residues. The CDR3 protein is CASSRGLAFANEQFF. For the CDR3, the DNA is TGCGCCAGCAGCCGTGGACTAGCGTTCGCCAATGAGCAGTTCTTC.

In this sample, this clonotype turned up many times. The chain combines TRBV10-3 with TRBJ1-1; possibly TRBD1 for D (5 bases). V was trimmed by 4 bases and J by 1 base, leaving 7 bases between them. The CDR3 loop spans 13 amino acids. The V gene's germline CDR1 is ENHRY and CDR2 SYGVKD. CDR3 region: CAISVGTNTEAFF. The CDR3 region has the DNA TGTGCCATCAGTGTTGGGACGAACACTGAAGCTTTCTTT.

This clonotype appeared many times. The J gene is TRBJ2-1, the V gene TRBV27, with D possibly being TRBD2 (7 bases). The CDR3 extends over 14 amino acids. Per germline, CDR1 MNHEY and CDR2 SMNVEV (reference sequence). The V end was cut by 2 bases, the J end by 8 bases, with 13 bases between. CDR3 in amino acids: CASSLVGGLHEQFF. CDR3 DNA sequence: TGTGCCAGCAGTTTAGTGGGGGGGCTTCATGAGCAGTTCTTC.

This clonotype was recorded at least ten times. The V and J genes are TRBV18 and TRBJ2-3; D unclear. Per germline, CDR1 KGHSH and CDR2 LQKENI. The CDR3 sequence is 15 residues long. The ends were cut back, 1 base at V and 0 bases at J, with 8 bases in the middle. CDR3 sequence reads: CASSPLGGSTDTQYF. CDR3 bases: TGTGCCAGCTCACCACTTGGCGGTAGCACAGATACGCAGTATTTT.

This clonotype came up many times. For the CDR3, the DNA is TGCGCCAGCAGCCTCGGGCAGGAGGGGGGGTCCCTCCACTTT. This sequence encodes CASSLGQEGGSLHF. The chain employs TRBV4-1 and TRBJ1-6; TRBD1 might be the D (6 bases). V lost 4 bases, J lost 14 bases, and 18 bases lay in between. The CDR3 is 14 amino acids. Germline CDR1 and CDR2: MGHRA and YSYEKL.

The table lists this clonotype with a few counts. The J gene is TRBJ2-7, the V gene TRBV5-1, with 8 nucleotides matching TRBD1. Germline assignment: CDR1 SGHRS and CDR2 YFSETQ. V shed 0 bases, J shed 2 bases, and the junction held 4 bases outside the gene matches. CDR3 length: 15 amino acids. The CDR3 reads CASSLGAGGTYEQYF. In DNA form, the CDR3 reads TGCGCCAGCAGCTTGGGGGCAGGGGGCACCTACGAGCAGTACTTC.

This clonotype was observed many times. The V and J genes are TRBV6-5 and TRBJ2-5; 9 nucleotides match TRBD2. The germline gives CDR1 MNHEY, CDR2 SVGAGI. The CDR3 has 16 amino acids. The V and J ends lost 2 bases and 5 bases, in that order; junction bases with no gene match: 9. CDR3 coding DNA: TGTGCCAGCAGTTACCGTAGGCGGGGGGGATGGGAGACCCAGTACTTC. Protein: CASSYRRRGGWETQYF.

In its sample, this clonotype was seen many times. V gene TRBV5-1 combines with J gene TRBJ1-2; D is perhaps TRBD1 (5 bases). With 3 bases removed from V and 0 bases from J, the gap between germline ends came to 9 bases. CDR1 and CDR2 from the germline V gene are SGHRS and YFSETQ. The CDR3 is 14 amino acids. The chain's CDR3 is CASSSDRANYGYTF. In DNA form, the CDR3 reads TGCGCCAGCAGCTCAGACAGAGCTAACTATGGCTACACCTTC.

This clonotype was seen repeatedly, ten times or more. The V call is TRBV20-1, the J call TRBJ2-2; 12 bases align to TRBD2. Germline CDR1 DFQATT, CDR2 SNEGSKA (reference sequence). The CDR3 length is 15 residues. V lost 5 bases to trimming and J lost 6 bases; unmatched junction nucleotides: 7. The CDR3 region has the DNA TGCAGTGCTGCTAGCGGGAGGGCCCTCTCCGGGGAGCTGTTTTTT. This translates into CSAASGRALSGELFF.

This clonotype was seen many times. The chain combines TRBV28 with TRBJ2-7, with D perhaps TRBD2 (6 bases). Germline loops: CDR1 MDHEN, CDR2 SYDVKM. This CDR3 has 13 amino acids. The V end lost 3 bases, the J end lost 6 bases, and 12 bases lay between the germline ends. CDR3 bases: TGTGCCAGCAGTTTCGGGGGAAGATCCGAGCAGTACTTC. It codes for CASSFGGRSEQYF.

This clonotype was detected ten times or more. V is TRBV27 and J is TRBJ2-7, with D possibly TRBD1 on 6 matching bases. The V and J ends lost 8 bases and 3 bases respectively, with 8 bases between them. The CDR3 spans 11 residues. Looked up from germline, CDR1 is MNHEY and CDR2 is SMNVEV (reference sequence). The CDR3 reads CASAQGYEQYF. CDR3 DNA: TGTGCCAGCGCACAGGGCTACGAGCAGTACTTC.

To note about this clonotype: No conserved phenylalanine or tryptophan is present at the end of the CDR3, so a read error is the likely explanation. The chain carries TRBV2 and TRBJ2-4; no firm D call. The germline V gene encodes CDR1 SNHLY and CDR2 FYNNEI. Trimming cost V 1 base and J 1 base, with 11 bases left between them. This CDR3 is built from 16 residues. CDR3 protein: CASSEVINRAKNIQYC. The CDR3 DNA reads as TGTGCCAGCAGTGAAGTAATAAACCGGGCCAAAAACATTCAGTACTGC.

This clonotype was picked up many times. V and J are TRBV20-1 and TRBJ2-1, with 7 bases that match TRBD2. Germline trimming cut 1 base from V and 6 bases from J; bases unmatched to any gene: 6. The CDR3 is 14 residues long. CDR1 is DFQATT, CDR2 SNEGSKA, per germline (reference sequence). In DNA, the CDR3 is TGCAGTGCTAGAGGCGGGAGACTTCCCAATGAGCAGTTCTTC. Protein product: CSARGGRLPNEQFF.

Many counts were recorded for this clonotype. The chain is built from TRBV7-8 and TRBJ1-1; D is unresolved. Germline CDR1 reads SGHVS; CDR2 reads FQNEAQ. The CDR3 has 13 amino acids. V lost 1 base to trimming and J lost 4 bases, with 7 bases between them. CDR3 bases: TGTGCCAGCAGCTTAGACGTGGCCACTGAAGCTTTCTTT. This codes for CASSLDVATEAFF.

This clonotype has ten or more counts. The DNA of the CDR3 is TGTGCCAGCAGCTTGGCAGCAACTAATGAAAAACTGTTTTTT. Its protein is CASSLAATNEKLFF. This chain uses TRBV5-6 with TRBJ1-4; D is uncertain. CDR1 is SGHDT and CDR2 is YYEEEE in the germline V gene. The V and J ends lost 0 bases and 0 bases respectively, with 3 bases between them. The CDR3 extends over 14 amino acids.

This clonotype was seen more than once but under ten times. This rearrangement joins TRBV9 to TRBJ2-7; D gene uncertain. The CDR3 is 14 residues long. Trimming left V 0 bases short and J 2 bases short, with 9 bases between. Germline V lookup: CDR1 SGDLS, CDR2 YYNGEE. Written as DNA, the CDR3 is TGTGCCAGCAGCGTAGGCGAAAGTCCCTACGAGCAGTACTTC. Amino acid sequence: CASSVGESPYEQYF.

At least ten counts were recorded for this clonotype. This chain uses TRBV5-1 with TRBJ2-7; D unclear. The CDR3 spans 14 residues. V gave up 0 bases and J gave up 4 bases, with 11 bases separating them. Germline V gives CDR1 SGHRS, CDR2 YFSETQ. Here the CDR3 DNA reads TGCGCCAGCAGCTTGGAGCAGGTTGGGTACGAGCAGTACTTC. Translated: CASSLEQVGYEQYF.

This clonotype was detected a few times. The gene calls are TRBV20-1 and TRBJ2-4; tentative D call: TRBD2 (6 bases). The CDR3 runs to 11 residues. V was clipped by 0 bases and J by 15 bases, with 12 bases between them. The germline V gene encodes CDR1 DFQATT and CDR2 SNEGSKA (reference sequence). The chain's CDR3 is CSARDQRRGYF. The CDR3 DNA sequence: TGCAGTGCTAGAGATCAAAGGAGGGGGTACTTC.

This clonotype was recorded at least ten times. CDR3 in amino acids: CASSSSGEYNEQFF. In DNA, the CDR3 is TGTGCCAGCAGTTCTAGCGGGGAGTACAATGAGCAGTTCTTC. The chain is built from TRBV6-2 or TRBV6-3 and TRBJ2-1; TRBD2 matches 9 bases. This CDR3 spans 14 amino acids. Trimming removed 4 bases from V and 4 bases from J; junction bases left unmatched: 2. The germline V gene encodes CDR1 MNHEY and CDR2 SVGEGT.